The sequence of this T cell receptor beta chain was determined in a study of T cell changes during pregnancy in multiple sclerosis. Clones were sequenced by immunoSEQ multiplex PCR, and TCRdb holds only the in-frame ones, with some missing. The sample holds about 55,000 clones, around 94% seen once. Germline CDR1 and CDR2: MNHEY and SMNVEV (reference sequence). This CDR3 contains 11 residues. V dropped 5 bases and J dropped 4 bases, with 3 bases sitting between them. The TCR was taken from a female donor with multiple sclerosis, enrolled in a pregnancy study. Specimen: CD8+ T cells from peripheral blood mononuclear cells, collected in the third trimester of pregnancy. The V and J genes are TRBV27 and TRBJ2-1; no firm D call. CDR3 nucleotide sequence: TGTGCCAGCAGTCAATACAATGAGCAGTTCTTC. Translation: CASSQYNEQFF.